Below, 32 T cell receptor beta chains from the same sample are listed, as sequenced in a study of PD-1 blockade in classical Hodgkin lymphoma. The time point here: cycle 4 day 1 (C4D1), after less than seven weeks of nivolumab. Relapse after autologous stem cell transplantation occurred in every patient, and brentuximab vedotin exposure varied. Researchers report purifying CD4+ T cells from thawed PBMCs by magnetic negative selection. This table comes from immunoSEQ multiplex PCR, and its TCRdb copy is limited to in-frame clones, with some not included. The data contain fewer than 35,000 clones, 90% to 95% of them singletons. The sequenced sample was CD4+ T cells from blood, obtained before the fourth cycle of nivolumab. Every receptor here comes from a human donor with classical Hodgkin lymphoma.

The chain employs TRBV30 and TRBJ1-2; perhaps TRBD1 as D (5 bases). The CDR3 is 13 amino acids. V lost 4 bases to trimming and J lost 5 bases, with 14 bases between them. Germline loops: CDR1 GTSNPN, CDR2 SVGIG (reference sequence). The CDR3 is CAWTVAGSYGYTF. The CDR3 nucleotides read TGTGCCTGGACCGTAGCAGGGAGTTATGGCTACACCTTC.

This chain uses TRBV9 with TRBJ2-3, with 8 bases identical to TRBD1. CDR3 length: 16 amino acids. Unmatched junction bases numbered 8, after V lost 0 bases and J lost 5 bases. Germline-derived CDR1 and CDR2 are SGDLS and YYNGEE. The CDR3 bases are TGTGCCAGCAGCGTAGGTGTCGGACAGGGCAGAGATACGCAGTATTTT. Its protein is CASSVGVGQGRDTQYF.

The rearrangement joins TRBV5-5 to TRBJ1-1; D is ambiguous. CDR1 is SGHKS, CDR2 YYEKEE, per germline (reference sequence). This CDR3 is 13 amino acids long. V dropped 9 bases and J dropped 3 bases, with 15 bases sitting between them. The CDR3 region has the DNA TGTGCCACCAATCGATACGGGGACACTGAAGCTTTCTTT. Its translation is CATNRYGDTEAFF.

The J gene is TRBJ1-1, the V gene TRBV27; D uncertain. Germline values: CDR1 MNHEY, CDR2 SMNVEV (reference sequence). The V end lost 2 bases, the J end lost 1 base, and 5 bases lay between the germline ends. The CDR3 spans 13 residues. The CDR3 spells CASSLRGNTEAFF. The CDR3 nucleotides read TGTGCCAGCAGTTTACGGGGGAACACTGAAGCTTTCTTT.

The chain carries TRBV30 and TRBJ2-3; 13 positions match TRBD2. CDR1 and CDR2 (germline): GTSNPN, SVGIG (reference sequence). This CDR3 region has 16 residues. With 1 base clipped from V and 2 bases from J, the junction kept 3 bases outside the gene matches. The CDR3 here is CAWSGGLAGATDTQYF. CDR3 nucleotides: TGTGCCTGGAGTGGCGGACTAGCGGGAGCCACAGATACGCAGTATTTT.

The chain uses TRBV28 and TRBJ1-1; 8 bases agree with TRBD1. Germline V gives CDR1 MDHEN, CDR2 SYDVKM. This CDR3 region has 15 residues. V shed 5 bases, J shed 4 bases, and the junction held 9 bases outside the gene matches. The CDR3 region is CASSRTGYLGTEAFF. CDR3 DNA sequence: TGTGCCAGCAGTCGGACAGGGTATCTAGGCACTGAAGCTTTCTTT.

This clone has just one count. The genes are TRBV6-5 and TRBJ2-1; 7 bases are a match to TRBD2. V lost 2 bases to trimming and J lost 4 bases; unmatched junction nucleotides: 2. CDR1 is MNHEY, CDR2 SVGAGI, per germline. This CDR3 has 14 residues. The DNA of the CDR3 is TGTGCCAGCAGTTACGGGACTACTTACAATGAGCAGTTCTTC. Encoded protein: CASSYGTTYNEQFF.

There are a few counts of this clone. The rearrangement uses TRBV7-2 and TRBJ1-4, with 7 bases fitting TRBD1. The CDR3 extends over 15 amino acids. With V trimmed by 5 bases and J by 8 bases, 11 bases remained unmatched. CDR1 SGHTA and CDR2 FQGNSA come from the germline V gene. CDR3 loop: CASSPDRARGEKLFF. DNA of the CDR3: TGTGCCAGCAGCCCCGACAGGGCCCGAGGGGAAAAACTGTTTTTT.

The chain recombines TRBV5-8 with TRBJ2-2; 7 bases are a match to TRBD1. CDR1 SGHTS and CDR2 YDEGEE come from the germline V gene. The J segment lost 8 bases and the V segment lost 4 bases, leaving 8 bases of the junction unmatched. The CDR3 extends over 14 amino acids. The CDR3 bases are TGTGCCAGCAGCCGGGGACAGCCATCTGGGGAGCTGTTTTTT. Translation: CASSRGQPSGELFF.

The V gene is TRBV5-1, the J gene TRBJ2-1, with 12 bases lining up with TRBD2. The CDR3 totals 19 residues. The germline V gene has CDR1 SGHRS and CDR2 YFSETQ. V lost 4 bases, J lost 7 bases, and 18 bases stayed unmatched. DNA for the CDR3: TGCGCCAGCAGCCCAGCCATCCGTACCCGACTAGCGGGAGTGAATGAGCAGTTCTTC. It is translated as CASSPAIRTRLAGVNEQFF.

The sample holds one count of this clone. The DNA for the CDR3 is TGCGCCAGCAGCCGGGGCACAGATACGCAGTATTTT. This encodes CASSRGTDTQYF. The gene calls are TRBV5-1 and TRBJ2-3; no definite D call. CDR1 and CDR2 (germline): SGHRS, YFSETQ. This CDR3 contains 12 residues. V was clipped by 4 bases and J by 1 base, with 4 bases between them. Full variable domain (rest looked up from reference TRBV5-1 and TRBJ2-3): KAGVTQTPRYLIKTRGQQVTLSCSPISGHRSVSWYQQTPGQGLQFLFEYFSETQRNKGNFPGRFSGRQFSNSRSEMNVSTLELGDSALYLCASSRGTDTQYFGPGTRLTVL.

The V and J genes are TRBV5-5 and TRBJ2-1; 10 nucleotides line up with TRBD2. The J segment lost 4 bases and the V segment lost 1 base, leaving 2 bases of the junction unmatched. CDR3 length: 15 residues. Germline CDR1 reads SGHKS; CDR2 reads YYEKEE (reference sequence). The CDR3 region has the DNA TGTGCCAGCAGCTTGTCACTAGCGGGATACAATGAGCAGTTCTTC. It translates to CASSLSLAGYNEQFF.

The table lists this clone with a count of one. The rearrangement links TRBV11-3 to TRBJ2-4; the match to TRBD2 covers 13 bases. From germline, CDR1 is SGHNT and CDR2 YENEEA. This CDR3 contains 19 residues. Trimming took 6 bases from V and 3 from J; bases not matched to a gene: 14. CDR3 amino acids: CASSLAGTSGISGKNIQYF. The CDR3 nucleotides are TGTGCCAGCAGTTTGGCCGGGACTAGCGGGATAAGCGGCAAAAACATTCAGTACTTC.

The V and J genes are TRBV28 and TRBJ2-2, with D perhaps given as TRBD1 or TRBD2 (6 bases each). This CDR3 region has 17 residues. Germline lookup yields CDR1 MDHEN and CDR2 SYDVKM. V was trimmed by 2 bases and J by 4 bases, leaving 17 bases between them. In nucleotides, the CDR3 is TGTGCCAGCAGTTTAGGGACCTGGGGGGCGCGCACCGGGGAGCTGTTTTTT. Translated, it gives CASSLGTWGARTGELFF.

This clone appeared once. The chain joins TRBV9 to TRBJ2-7; TRBD1 matches 9 bases. V gave up 0 bases and J gave up 3 bases; unmatched junction bases: 7. This CDR3 spans 16 amino acids. Germline V gives CDR1 SGDLS, CDR2 YYNGEE. The CDR3 nucleotides are TGTGCCAGCAGCGTAGGGGGACAGGGAGGACTCTACGAGCAGTACTTC. Translation: CASSVGGQGGLYEQYF. The whole variable domain, filled in from reference TRBV9 and TRBJ2-7, reads DSGVTQTPKHLITATGQRVTLRCSPRSGDLSVYWYQQSLDQGLQFLIQYYNGEERAKGNILERFSAQQFPDLHSELNLSSLELGDSALYFCASSVGGQGGLYEQYFGPGTRLTVT.

This clone was detected only a few times. This chain connects TRBV5-1 to TRBJ1-3; D not resolved. V shed 5 bases and J shed 0 bases, with 12 bases lying between them. The CDR3 is 15 residues long. Germline loops: CDR1 SGHRS, CDR2 YFSETQ. For the CDR3, the DNA is TGCGCCAGCAGTGCGGAGCCGAGCTCTGGAAACACCATATATTTT. Its translation: CASSAEPSSGNTIYF.

This chain links TRBV7-2 with TRBJ2-2; D is perhaps TRBD2 (6 bases). V was cut by 1 base and J by 4 bases, with 10 bases left in between. The CDR3 contains 15 residues. Germline lookup yields CDR1 SGHTA and CDR2 FQGNSA. This chain's CDR3 is CASSLDRRGTGELFF. For the CDR3, the DNA is TGTGCCAGCAGCTTAGACAGGCGGGGCACCGGGGAGCTGTTTTTT.

V gene TRBV28 combines with J gene TRBJ2-7, with no clear D. This CDR3 spans 11 amino acids. Germline assignment: CDR1 MDHEN and CDR2 SYDVKM. The V end was cut by 6 bases, the J end by 8 bases, with 11 bases between. The CDR3 DNA follows: TGTGCCAGCAGCTCATTGGGAAAGCAGTACTTC. Its translation is CASSSLGKQYF.

The gene calls are TRBV6-6 and TRBJ1-1; D remains ambiguous. Trimming pared 4 bases from V and 4 bases from J, leaving 13 bases between. Germline CDR1 and CDR2: MNHNY and SVGAGI (reference sequence). CDR3 length: 14 residues. The CDR3 loop is CASSSLGSGTEAFF. In DNA form, the CDR3 reads TGTGCCAGCAGTTCCCTTGGAAGTGGCACTGAAGCTTTCTTT.

V gene TRBV6-1 combines with J gene TRBJ2-4; 7 positions match TRBD1. The CDR3 spans 14 residues. J was trimmed by 8 bases and V by 6 bases; bases with no gene match: 10. Germline loops: CDR1 MNHNS, CDR2 SASEGT. The CDR3 DNA is TGTGCCAGCAGCGCCATAGGGGGCGCGGACATTCAGTACTTC. Translation gives CASSAIGGADIQYF.

The DNA for the CDR3 is TGTGCCAGCGTCACGTTCGGGACAGGGGACTACAATGAGCAGTTCTTC. Residues: CASVTFGTGDYNEQFF. This chain joins TRBV28 and TRBJ2-1; 10 nucleotides agree with TRBD1. V was pared by 8 bases and J by 3 bases, with 10 bases of the junction left unmatched. CDR3 length: 16 residues. From germline, CDR1 is MDHEN and CDR2 SYDVKM.

The genes are TRBV28 and TRBJ1-1; D not resolved. Trimming pared 8 bases from V and 11 bases from J, leaving 18 bases between. CDR3 length: 12 residues. In germline, CDR1 is MDHEN, CDR2 SYDVKM. CDR3: CASRPDGPWAFF. The CDR3 bases are TGTGCCAGCCGACCTGATGGGCCCTGGGCTTTCTTT.

This chain uses TRBV5-1 with TRBJ2-7; D unclear. V gave up 4 bases and J gave up 3 bases, with 17 bases separating them. The CDR3 runs to 15 residues. Germline assignment: CDR1 SGHRS and CDR2 YFSETQ. CDR3 loop: CASSLNSGWFYEQYF. As DNA, the CDR3 is TGCGCCAGCAGCCTTAATTCCGGCTGGTTCTACGAGCAGTACTTC.

The CDR3 region is CASSSSRTGELFF. DNA of the CDR3: TGTGCCAGCAGCTCTAGTCGGACCGGGGAGCTGTTTTTT. The V and J genes are TRBV7-2 and TRBJ2-2; D not resolved. Germline assignment: CDR1 SGHTA and CDR2 FQGNSA. The V gene lost 4 bases and the J gene lost 5 bases, with 8 bases spanning the gap. This CDR3 is built from 13 residues.

V and J are TRBV7-2 and TRBJ1-1, with D possibly matching TRBD1 (6 bases). Germline V gene data show CDR1 as SGHTA and CDR2 as FQGNSA. The CDR3 covers 15 residues. The V and J ends lost 5 bases and 5 bases respectively, with 18 bases between them. DNA of the CDR3: TGTGCCAGCAGCCATTACAGTGGAACAGGGACTGAAGCTTTCTTT. Translated, it gives CASSHYSGTGTEAFF.

The V call is TRBV5-1, the J call TRBJ2-7, with D possibly matching TRBD2 (6 bases). Germline V gene lookup returns CDR1 SGHRS and CDR2 YFSETQ. Trimming removed 4 bases at V and 2 bases at J, with 22 bases between. This CDR3 has 17 amino acids. CDR3: CASSRDGLSLAAYEQYF. Here the CDR3 DNA reads TGCGCCAGCAGCCGGGACGGACTTTCATTAGCGGCCTACGAGCAGTACTTC.

The chain joins TRBV19 to TRBJ2-5; D gene unclear. The CDR3 loop spans 11 amino acids. Deletions cut 5 bases from V and 5 bases from J, with 6 bases between. Per germline, CDR1 LNHDA and CDR2 SQIVND (reference sequence). The CDR3 spells CASSCKETQYF. CDR3 nucleotides: TGTGCCAGTAGTTGTAAGGAGACCCAGTACTTC.

The chain uses TRBV5-1 and TRBJ2-7; a possible D gene is TRBD2 (6 bases). The CDR3 covers 13 residues. In germline, CDR1 is SGHRS, CDR2 YFSETQ. V dropped 3 bases and J dropped 4 bases, with 11 bases sitting between them. CDR3 DNA sequence: TGCGCCAGCAGCTGGAGTGGAGGGTACGAGCAGTACTTC. This gives the protein CASSWSGGYEQYF.

This chain links TRBV7-8 with TRBJ2-7; D ambiguous. Germline lookup yields CDR1 SGHVS and CDR2 FQNEAQ. V was pared by 1 base and J by 4 bases, with 8 bases between. This CDR3 has 13 amino acids. Here the CDR3 reads CASSLGEYYEQYF. Written as DNA, the CDR3 is TGTGCCAGCAGCTTAGGTGAATATTACGAGCAGTACTTC.

V is TRBV19 and J is TRBJ2-4, with D possibly being TRBD1 (7 bases). Looked up from germline, CDR1 is LNHDA and CDR2 is SQIVND (reference sequence). With 4 bases removed from V and 6 bases from J, the gap between germline ends came to 22 bases. The CDR3 loop spans 17 amino acids. CDR3 nucleotide sequence: TGTGCCAGTAGTACCCTCCCCGCAGGGGGGCCGGGAAACATTCAGTACTTC. Residues: CASSTLPAGGPGNIQYF.

This clone was found a few times. The rearrangement links TRBV6-1 to TRBJ1-2; 10 nucleotides line up with TRBD1. The J segment lost 4 bases and the V segment lost 5 bases, leaving 7 bases of the junction unmatched. Germline V gene lookup returns CDR1 MNHNS and CDR2 SASEGT. CDR3 length: 15 residues. The CDR3 DNA is TGTGCCAGCAGTACACCGGGACAGGGGACCTATGGCTACACCTTC. Protein sequence: CASSTPGQGTYGYTF.

The rearrangement joins TRBV6-5 to TRBJ2-7; 7 positions match TRBD1. This CDR3 spans 13 amino acids. After removal of 7 bases from V and 2 bases from J, the junction contained 5 bases not matched to a gene. Germline V gene sequence: CDR1 MNHEY, CDR2 SVGAGI. The DNA for the CDR3 is TGTGCCAGCAAGACCGGGACAGCCTACGAGCAGTACTTC. This translates into CASKTGTAYEQYF.